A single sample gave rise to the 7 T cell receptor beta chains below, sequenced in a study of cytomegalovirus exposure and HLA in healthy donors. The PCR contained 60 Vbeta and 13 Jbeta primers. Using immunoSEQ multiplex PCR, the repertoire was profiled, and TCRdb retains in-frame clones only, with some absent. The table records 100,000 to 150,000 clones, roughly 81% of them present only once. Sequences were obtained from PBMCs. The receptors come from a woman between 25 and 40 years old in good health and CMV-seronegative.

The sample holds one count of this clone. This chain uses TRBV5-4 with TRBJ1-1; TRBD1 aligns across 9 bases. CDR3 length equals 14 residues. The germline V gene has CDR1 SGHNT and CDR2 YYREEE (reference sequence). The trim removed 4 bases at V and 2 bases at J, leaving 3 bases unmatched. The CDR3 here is CASSRTGVNTEAFF. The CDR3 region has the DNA TGTGCCAGCAGCCGGACAGGGGTAAACACTGAAGCTTTCTTT.

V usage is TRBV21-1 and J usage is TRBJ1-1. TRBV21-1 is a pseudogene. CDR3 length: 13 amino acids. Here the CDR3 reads CASSFPRYDEAFF. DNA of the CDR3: TGTGCCAGCAGCTTCCCGAGGTACGATGAAGCTTTCTTT.

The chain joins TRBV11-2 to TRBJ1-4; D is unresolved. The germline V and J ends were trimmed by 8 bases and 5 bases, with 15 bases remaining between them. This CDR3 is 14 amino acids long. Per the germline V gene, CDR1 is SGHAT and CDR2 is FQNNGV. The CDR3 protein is CASGTEDGNEKLFF. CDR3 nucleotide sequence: TGTGCCAGCGGTACGGAGGACGGGAATGAAAAACTGTTTTTT.

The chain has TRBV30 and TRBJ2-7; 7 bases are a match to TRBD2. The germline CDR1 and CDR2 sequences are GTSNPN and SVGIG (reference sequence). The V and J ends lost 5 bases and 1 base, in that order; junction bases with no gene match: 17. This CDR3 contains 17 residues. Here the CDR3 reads CAWSRRETPLSSYEQYF. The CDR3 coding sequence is TGTGCCTGGTCACGGCGGGAGACTCCCCTTAGTTCCTACGAGCAGTACTTC.

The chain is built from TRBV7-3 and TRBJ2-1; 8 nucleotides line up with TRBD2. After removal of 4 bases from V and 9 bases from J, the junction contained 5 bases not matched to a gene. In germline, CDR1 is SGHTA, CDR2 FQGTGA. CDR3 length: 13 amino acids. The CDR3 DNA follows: TGTGCCAGCAGCTCTGGACTAGCTCCTGAGCAGTTCTTC. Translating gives CASSSGLAPEQFF.

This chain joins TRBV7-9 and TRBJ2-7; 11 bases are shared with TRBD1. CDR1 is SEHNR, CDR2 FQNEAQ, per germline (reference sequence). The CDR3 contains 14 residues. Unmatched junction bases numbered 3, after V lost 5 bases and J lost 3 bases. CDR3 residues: CASSPGTGGYEQYF. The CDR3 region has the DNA TGTGCCAGCAGCCCAGGGACAGGGGGCTACGAGCAGTACTTC. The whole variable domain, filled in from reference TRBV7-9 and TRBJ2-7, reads DTGVSQNPRHKITKRGQNVTFRCDPISEHNRLYWYRQTLGQGPEFLTYFQNEAQLEKSRLLSDRFSAERPKGSFSTLEIQRTEQGDSAMYLCASSPGTGGYEQYFGPGTRLTVT.

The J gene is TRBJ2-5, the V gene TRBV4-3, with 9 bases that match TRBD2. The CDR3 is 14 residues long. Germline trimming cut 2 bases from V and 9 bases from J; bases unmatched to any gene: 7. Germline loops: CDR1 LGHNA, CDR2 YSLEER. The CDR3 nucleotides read TGCGCCAGCAGCCAACGTAGCGGGAGTGAGGCCCAGTACTTC. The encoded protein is CASSQRSGSEAQYF.